This T cell receptor (beta chain) was sequenced for a study of early T cells in non-severe SARS-CoV-2 infection. This clonotype was counted a few times. TCRdb reprocessed the 5' RACE reads via MiXCR and lists one record per CDR3 protein. Here the sample spans approximately 70,000 distinct CDR3 sequences, over 10% being singletons. The germline V and J ends were trimmed by 4 bases and 4 bases, with 10 bases remaining between them. CDR1 is MNHEY and CDR2 is SVGEGT in the germline V gene. The CDR3 is 13 amino acids. The sample consisted of whole blood, taken at baseline. The TCR sequence derives from an adult who was a healthcare worker with PCR-confirmed SARS-CoV-2 infection or an uninfected control (not recorded which). The gene calls are TRBV6-2 or TRBV6-3 and TRBJ1-2; D is uncertain. CDR3 sequence reads: CASSLTGLYGYTF. CDR3 nucleotides: TGTGCCAGCAGTTTGACGGGCCTCTATGGCTACACCTTC.